These T cell receptor beta chains were read from a single sample in a study of blood T cell repertoires in COVID-19. Clones were sequenced by immunoSEQ multiplex PCR, and TCRdb holds only the in-frame ones, with some missing. The sample shows 140,000 to 150,000 clones, about four fifths of them seen only once. The specimen sequenced was peripheral blood. The receptors were gathered from a human donor with acute or convalescent COVID-19. The donor label of this sample is uncertain. The CDR3 runs from the conserved cysteine through the conserved F or W. D genes are given only for firm matches. The size of a clone is reported for some rows only, either as once, few or many, or as a class for expanded clones.

V gene	clone size	D gene	J gene	CDR3 DNA	CDR3 protein
TRBV7-3	once	TRBD1	TRBJ1-1	TGTGCCAGCAGTCCGGGACAGGGTTACACTGAAGCTTTCTTT	CASSPGQGYTEAFF
TRBV19	NA	NA	TRBJ1-1	TGTGCCAGTAGTACTCGGTGGACAGCCCGCTTGGTGAACACTGAAGCTTTCTTT	CASSTRWTARLVNTEAFF
TRBV12-5	NA	TRBD1	TRBJ1-2	TGTGCTAGTGGTTTGGCCCATATTCAGGGGGATGGCTACACCTTC	CASGLAHIQGDGYTF
TRBV11-2	NA	NA	TRBJ1-1	TGTGCCAGCAGCTTAGTCGGGGTGGCTGAAGCTTTCTTT	CASSLVGVAEAFF
TRBV6-5	NA	NA	TRBJ2-1	TGTGCCGGTACTAGCAATTATGAGCAGTTCTTC	CAGTSNYEQFF
TRBV19	NA	NA	TRBJ2-2	TGTGCCAGTAGTAGCCCCCCAGCGGTGAACACCGGGGAGCTGTTTTTT	CASSSPPAVNTGELFF
TRBV27	NA	TRBD1	TRBJ2-7	TGTGCCAGCAGACCGGGGACAGGGGTGCACTACGAGCAGTACTTC	CASRPGTGVHYEQYF
TRBV6-5	NA	NA	TRBJ2-2	TGTGCCAGCACCCCAGCGCCGAACACCGGGGAGCTGTTTTTT	CASTPAPNTGELFF
TRBV6-5	NA	NA	TRBJ1-1	TGTGCCAGCAGAGACAGATATTTGAACACTGAAGCTTTCTTT	CASRDRYLNTEAFF
TRBV14	NA	NA	TRBJ1-3	TGTGCCAGCACCTCCTCCCGGGGGGGGGTAGTCTCTGGAAACACCATATATTTT	CASTSSRGGVVSGNTIYF
TRBV6-1	few	NA	TRBJ1-2	TGTGCCAGCAGTGAACCAGGCGGGACGGTGAATGGCTACACCTTC	CASSEPGGTVNGYTF
TRBV9	NA	NA	TRBJ2-1	TGTGCCAGCAGCGTAGGGCATACAACGAGGAATGAGCAGTTCTTC	CASSVGHTTRNEQFF
TRBV3-1/TRBV3-2	NA	NA	TRBJ2-3	TGTGCCAGCAGCCACTCAAGCTATAGCACAGATACGCAGTATTTT	CASSHSSYSTDTQYF
TRBV3-1/TRBV3-2	NA	NA	TRBJ1-6	TGTGCCAGCAGCCAGTCACAGGGTCTACGGAATTCACCCCTCCACTTT	CASSQSQGLRNSPLHF
TRBV3-1/TRBV3-2	NA	TRBD2	TRBJ2-2	TGTGCCAGCAGCCAAGAGTGGCTAGCGGGGAACACCGGGGAGCTGTTTTTT	CASSQEWLAGNTGELFF
TRBV27	NA	TRBD1	TRBJ1-1	TGTGCCAGCAGTGGGGACAGGTTGGCTGAAGCTTTCTTT	CASSGDRLAEAFF
TRBV7-7	NA	TRBD2	TRBJ2-7	TGTGCTAGCAGCTTAAGCGGGGAGCACGAGCAGTACTTC	CASSLSGEHEQYF
TRBV29-1	once	TRBD1	TRBJ1-5	TGCAGCGTTGCCCAGGGGGCGAATCAGCCCCAGCATTTT	CSVAQGANQPQHF